This entry lists 2 T cell receptor beta chains sequenced from one sample in a study of cytomegalovirus exposure and HLA in healthy donors. Use of 60 Vbeta and 13 Jbeta primers characterized the PCR. Sequencing used immunoSEQ multiplex PCR; TCRdb keeps in-frame clones, though not all of them. The top ten clones hold 1.2% of a sample with about 130,000 clones, about 82% of them seen once. The specimen sequenced was PBMCs. The receptor set was obtained from a boy between 10 and 17 years old in good health and CMV-seronegative.

The chain is built from TRBV19 and TRBJ1-5; D remains unclear. V gave up 5 bases and J gave up 0 bases, with 14 bases separating them. Per germline, CDR1 LNHDA and CDR2 SQIVND (reference sequence). The CDR3 contains 16 residues. CDR3 protein: CASSARTVDSNQPQHF. CDR3 coding DNA: TGTGCCAGTAGTGCCCGGACTGTAGATAGCAATCAGCCCCAGCATTTT.

The chain is built from TRBV5-6 and TRBJ2-1; no clear D. The V gene's germline CDR1 is SGHDT and CDR2 YYEEEE. With 1 base removed from V and 5 bases from J, the gap between germline ends came to 7 bases. This CDR3 comprises 13 residues. The CDR3 DNA follows: TGTGCCAGCAGCTTGATTCTAGACAATGAGCAGTTCTTC. This codes for CASSLILDNEQFF.